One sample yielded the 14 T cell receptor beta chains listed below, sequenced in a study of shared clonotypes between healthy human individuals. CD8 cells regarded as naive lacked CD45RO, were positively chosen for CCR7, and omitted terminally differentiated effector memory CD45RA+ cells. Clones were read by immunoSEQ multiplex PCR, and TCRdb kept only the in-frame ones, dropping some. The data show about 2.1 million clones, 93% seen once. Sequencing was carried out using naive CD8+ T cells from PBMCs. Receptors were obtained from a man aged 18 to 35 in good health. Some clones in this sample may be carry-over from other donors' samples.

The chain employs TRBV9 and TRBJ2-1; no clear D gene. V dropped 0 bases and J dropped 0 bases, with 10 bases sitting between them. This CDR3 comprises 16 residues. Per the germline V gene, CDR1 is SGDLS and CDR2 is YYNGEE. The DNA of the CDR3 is TGTGCCAGCAGCGTAGATGAGAAAACCTCCTACAATGAGCAGTTCTTC. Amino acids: CASSVDEKTSYNEQFF.

The CDR3 here is CASSFDGSTDTQYF. The CDR3 DNA sequence: TGTGCCAGCAGTTTTGACGGGAGCACAGATACGCAGTATTTT. The chain combines TRBV28 with TRBJ2-3; D is ambiguous. CDR1 and CDR2 from the germline V gene are MDHEN and SYDVKM. Trimming cost V 3 bases and J 0 bases, with 7 bases left between them. The CDR3 loop spans 14 amino acids.

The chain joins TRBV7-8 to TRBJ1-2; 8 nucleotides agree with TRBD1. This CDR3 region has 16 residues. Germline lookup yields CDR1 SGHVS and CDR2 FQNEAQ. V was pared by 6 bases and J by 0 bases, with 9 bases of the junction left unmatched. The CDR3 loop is CASRPGTGMTNYGYTF. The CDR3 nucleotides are TGTGCCAGCAGGCCCGGGACAGGAATGACTAACTATGGCTACACCTTC.

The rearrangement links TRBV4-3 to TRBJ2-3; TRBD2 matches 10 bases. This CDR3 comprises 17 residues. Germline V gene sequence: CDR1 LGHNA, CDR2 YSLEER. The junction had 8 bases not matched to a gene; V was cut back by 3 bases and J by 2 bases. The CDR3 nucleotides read TGCGCCAGCAGCCACTTTAGTAGCGGGAGGACCACAGATACGCAGTATTTT. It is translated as CASSHFSSGRTTDTQYF.

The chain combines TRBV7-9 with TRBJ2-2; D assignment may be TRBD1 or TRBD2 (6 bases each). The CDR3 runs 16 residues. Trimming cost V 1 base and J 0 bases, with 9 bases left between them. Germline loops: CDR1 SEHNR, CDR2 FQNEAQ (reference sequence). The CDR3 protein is CASSLVGGANTGELFF. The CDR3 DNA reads TGTGCCAGCAGCTTAGTGGGGGGCGCGAACACCGGGGAGCTGTTTTTT.

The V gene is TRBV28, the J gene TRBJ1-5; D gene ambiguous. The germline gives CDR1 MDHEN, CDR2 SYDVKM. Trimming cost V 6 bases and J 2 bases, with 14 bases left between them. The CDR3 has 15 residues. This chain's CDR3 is CASSLGVYGNQPQHF. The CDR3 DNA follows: TGTGCCAGCAGCCTTGGGGTGTATGGCAATCAGCCCCAGCATTTT.

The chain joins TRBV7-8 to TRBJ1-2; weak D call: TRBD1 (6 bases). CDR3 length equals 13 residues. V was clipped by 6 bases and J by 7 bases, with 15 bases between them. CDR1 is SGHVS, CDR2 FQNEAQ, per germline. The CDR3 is CASRGGGKAGYTF. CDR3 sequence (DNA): TGTGCCAGCAGGGGAGGGGGGAAGGCTGGCTACACCTTC.

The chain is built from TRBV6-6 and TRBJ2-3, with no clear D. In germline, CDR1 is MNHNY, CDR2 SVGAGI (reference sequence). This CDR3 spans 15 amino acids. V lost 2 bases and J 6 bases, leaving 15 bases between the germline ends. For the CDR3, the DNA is TGTGCCAGCAGTTACGGCCGGCATCGCGTTGATACGCAGTATTTT. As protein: CASSYGRHRVDTQYF.

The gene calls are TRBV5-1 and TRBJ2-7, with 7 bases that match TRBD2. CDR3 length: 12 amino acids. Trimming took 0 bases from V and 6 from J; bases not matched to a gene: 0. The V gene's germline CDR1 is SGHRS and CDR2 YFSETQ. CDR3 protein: CASSLERGEQYF. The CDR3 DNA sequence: TGCGCCAGCAGCTTGGAGCGGGGCGAGCAGTACTTC.

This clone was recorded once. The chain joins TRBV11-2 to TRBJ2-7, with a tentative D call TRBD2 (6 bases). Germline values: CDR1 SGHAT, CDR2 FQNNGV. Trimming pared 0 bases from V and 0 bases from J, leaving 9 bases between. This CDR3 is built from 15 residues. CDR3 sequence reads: CASSLDRRGSYEQYF. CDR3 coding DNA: TGTGCCAGCAGCTTAGATCGGCGGGGCTCCTACGAGCAGTACTTC.

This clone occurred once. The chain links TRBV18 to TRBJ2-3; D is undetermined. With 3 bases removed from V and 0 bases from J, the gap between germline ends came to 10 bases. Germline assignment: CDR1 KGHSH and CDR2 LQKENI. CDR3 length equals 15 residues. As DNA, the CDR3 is TGTGCCAGCTCACCCTCCGCGTCTAGCACAGATACGCAGTATTTT. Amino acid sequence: CASSPSASSTDTQYF. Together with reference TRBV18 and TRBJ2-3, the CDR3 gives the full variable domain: NAGVMQNPRHLVRRRGQEARLRCSPMKGHSHVYWYRQLPEEGLKFMVYLQKENIIDESGMPKERFSAEFPKEGPSILRIQQVVRGDSAAYFCASSPSASSTDTQYFGPGTRLTVL.

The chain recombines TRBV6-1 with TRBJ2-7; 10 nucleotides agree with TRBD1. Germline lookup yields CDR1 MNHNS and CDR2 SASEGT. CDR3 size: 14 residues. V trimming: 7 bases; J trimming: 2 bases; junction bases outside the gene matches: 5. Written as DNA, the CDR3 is TGTGCCAGCACTCGACAGGGGGCAACCTACGAGCAGTACTTC. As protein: CASTRQGATYEQYF.

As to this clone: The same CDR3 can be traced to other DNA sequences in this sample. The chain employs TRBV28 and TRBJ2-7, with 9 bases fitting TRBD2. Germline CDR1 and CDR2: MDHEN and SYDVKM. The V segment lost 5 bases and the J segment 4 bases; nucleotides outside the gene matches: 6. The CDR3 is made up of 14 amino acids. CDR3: CASSLGLAPYEQYF. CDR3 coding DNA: TGTGCCAGCAGTCTAGGACTAGCGCCTTACGAGCAGTACTTC.

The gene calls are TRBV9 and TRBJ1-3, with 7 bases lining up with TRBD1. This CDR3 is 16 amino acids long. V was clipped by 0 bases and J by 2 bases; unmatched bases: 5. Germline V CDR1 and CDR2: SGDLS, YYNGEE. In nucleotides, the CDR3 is TGTGCCAGCAGCGTAGGCAACAGGGGACCTGGAAACACCATATATTTT. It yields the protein CASSVGNRGPGNTIYF.